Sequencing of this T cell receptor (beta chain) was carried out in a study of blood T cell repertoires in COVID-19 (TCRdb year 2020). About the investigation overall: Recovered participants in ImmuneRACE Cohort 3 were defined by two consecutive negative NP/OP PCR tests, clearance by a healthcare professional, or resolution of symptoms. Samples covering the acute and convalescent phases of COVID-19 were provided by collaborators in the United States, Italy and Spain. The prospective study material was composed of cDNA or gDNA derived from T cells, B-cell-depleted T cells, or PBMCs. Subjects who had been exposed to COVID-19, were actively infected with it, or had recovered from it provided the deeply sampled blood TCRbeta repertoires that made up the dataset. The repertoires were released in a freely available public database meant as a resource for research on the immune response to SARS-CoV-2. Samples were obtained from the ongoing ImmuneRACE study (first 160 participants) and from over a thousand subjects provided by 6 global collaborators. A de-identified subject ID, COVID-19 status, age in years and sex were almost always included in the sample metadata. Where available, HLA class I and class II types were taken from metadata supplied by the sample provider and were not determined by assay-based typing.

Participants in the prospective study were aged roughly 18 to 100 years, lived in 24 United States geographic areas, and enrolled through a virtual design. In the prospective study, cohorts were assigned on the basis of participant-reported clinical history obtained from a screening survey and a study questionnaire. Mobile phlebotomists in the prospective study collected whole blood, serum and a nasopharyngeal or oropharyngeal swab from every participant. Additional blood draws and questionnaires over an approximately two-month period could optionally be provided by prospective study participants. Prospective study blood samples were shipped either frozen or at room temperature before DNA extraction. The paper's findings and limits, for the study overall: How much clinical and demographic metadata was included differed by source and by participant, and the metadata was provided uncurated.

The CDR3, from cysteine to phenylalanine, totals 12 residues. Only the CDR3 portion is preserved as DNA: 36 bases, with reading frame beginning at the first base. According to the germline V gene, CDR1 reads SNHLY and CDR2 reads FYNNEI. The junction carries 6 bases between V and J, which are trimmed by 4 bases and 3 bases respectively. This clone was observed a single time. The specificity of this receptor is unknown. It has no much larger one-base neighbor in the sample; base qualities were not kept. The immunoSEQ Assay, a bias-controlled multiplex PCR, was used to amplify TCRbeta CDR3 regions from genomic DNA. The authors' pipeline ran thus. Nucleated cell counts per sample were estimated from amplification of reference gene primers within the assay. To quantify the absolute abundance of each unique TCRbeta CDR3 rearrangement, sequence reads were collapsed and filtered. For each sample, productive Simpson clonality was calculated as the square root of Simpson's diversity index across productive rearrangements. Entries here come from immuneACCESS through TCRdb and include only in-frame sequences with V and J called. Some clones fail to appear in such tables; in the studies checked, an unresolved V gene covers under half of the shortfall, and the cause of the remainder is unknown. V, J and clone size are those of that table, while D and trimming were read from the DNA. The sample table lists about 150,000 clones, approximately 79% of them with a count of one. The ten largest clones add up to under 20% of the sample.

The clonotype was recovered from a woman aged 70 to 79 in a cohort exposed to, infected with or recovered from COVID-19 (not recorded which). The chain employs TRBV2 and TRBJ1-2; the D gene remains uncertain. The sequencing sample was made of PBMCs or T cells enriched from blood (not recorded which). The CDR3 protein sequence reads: CASSAQDYGYTF. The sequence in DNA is TGTGCCAGCAGTGCTCAGGACTATGGCTACACCTTC.